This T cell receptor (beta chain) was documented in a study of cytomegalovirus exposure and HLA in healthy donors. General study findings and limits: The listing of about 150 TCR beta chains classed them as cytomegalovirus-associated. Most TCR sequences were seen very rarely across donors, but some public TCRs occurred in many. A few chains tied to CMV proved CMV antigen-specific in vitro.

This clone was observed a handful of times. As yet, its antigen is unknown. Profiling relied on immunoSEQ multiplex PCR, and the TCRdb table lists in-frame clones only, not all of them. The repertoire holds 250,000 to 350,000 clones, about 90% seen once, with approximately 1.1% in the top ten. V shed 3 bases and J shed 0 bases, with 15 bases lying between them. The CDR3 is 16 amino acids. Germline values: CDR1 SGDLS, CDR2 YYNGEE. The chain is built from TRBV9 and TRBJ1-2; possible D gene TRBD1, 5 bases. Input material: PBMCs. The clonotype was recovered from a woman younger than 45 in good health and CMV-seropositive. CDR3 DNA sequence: TGTGCCAGCAGCGCCTGGGGGACGGGGGCTAACTATGGCTACACCTTC. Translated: CASSAWGTGANYGYTF.